The 20 T cell receptor beta chains below were found in one sample sequenced in a study of T cells in Graves' hyperthyroidism and ophthalmopathy. RNA transcripts gave rise to amplified TCR beta CDR3 regions. A set of HTBI primers served as the primers for a first-round RT-PCR of the TCR CDR3. MiXCR was run by TCRdb on the multiplex PCR reads, yielding one entry per CDR3 protein. The data show approximately 590,000 distinct CDR3 sequences, 15% to 19% seen once. Sequencing was done on a sample of blood. The receptors come from a woman in her twenties or thirties with Graves' hyperthyroidism.

This clonotype was counted ten times or more. The CDR3 sequence: CAWSPSGAGGINQPQHF. For the CDR3, the DNA is TGTGCCTGGAGTCCCTCGGGGGCAGGAGGAATCAATCAGCCCCAGCATTTT. The chain has TRBV30 and TRBJ1-5, with D perhaps matching TRBD1 (6 bases). The CDR3 is 17 amino acids. Germline V gene sequence: CDR1 GTSNPN, CDR2 SVGIG (reference sequence). Trimming took 2 bases from V and 3 from J, leaving 20 bases between them. Full variable domain (missing parts from reference TRBV30 and TRBJ1-5): SQTIHQWPATLVQPVGSPLSLECTVEGTSNPNLYWYRQAAGRGLQLLFYSVGIGQISSEVPQNLSASRPQDRQFILSSKKLLLSDSGFYLCAWSPSGAGGINQPQHFGDGTRLSIL.

The chain combines TRBV4-2 with TRBJ2-2, with 12 bases aligning to TRBD2. Germline V gives CDR1 LGHNA, CDR2 YNFKEQ. The CDR3 is 18 residues long. Trimming removed 3 bases from V and 0 bases from J; junction bases left unmatched: 5. CDR3 region: CASSQGLAGPANTGELFF. The CDR3 DNA is TGTGCCAGCAGCCAGGGACTAGCGGGTCCTGCGAACACCGGGGAGCTGTTTTTT.

This clonotype was seen ten or more times. CDR3: CASRRDGGQETQYF. CDR3 bases: TGTGCCAGCAGAAGGGACGGAGGGCAAGAGACCCAGTACTTC. This chain uses TRBV6-1 with TRBJ2-5; D is perhaps TRBD2 (6 bases). V was trimmed by 6 bases and J by 2 bases, leaving 13 bases between them. Germline loops: CDR1 MNHNS, CDR2 SASEGT. There are 14 residues in the CDR3.

The rearrangement joins TRBV19 to TRBJ2-1, with D maybe TRBD1 (5 bases). The CDR3 runs 15 residues. Germline V CDR1 and CDR2: LNHDA, SQIVND (reference sequence). Trimming took 0 bases from V and 5 from J, leaving 11 bases between them. The CDR3, as DNA: TGTGCCAGTAGTATAGACAGGGTCGTCGACAATGAGCAGTTCTTC. The encoded protein is CASSIDRVVDNEQFF.

In its sample, this clonotype was seen many times. The rearrangement links TRBV6-5 to TRBJ2-7; 11 nucleotides align to TRBD2. The V gene's germline CDR1 is MNHEY and CDR2 SVGAGI. With V trimmed by 2 bases and J by 6 bases, 3 bases remained unmatched. The CDR3 has 14 amino acids. CDR3 DNA sequence: TGTGCCAGCAGTTACGCGGGGACTAGCGGCGAGCAGTACTTC. Residues: CASSYAGTSGEQYF.

This sequence joins TRBV27 and TRBJ2-6; D uncertain. The CDR3 contains 15 residues. V was clipped by 6 bases and J by 0 bases, with 9 bases between them. Germline V gene sequence: CDR1 MNHEY, CDR2 SMNVEV (reference sequence). The CDR3 DNA sequence: TGTGCCAGCAGCGTACTGGGCTCTGGGGCCAACGTCCTGACTTTC. This sequence encodes CASSVLGSGANVLTF.

Turning to this clonotype: Being one base from a much bigger clone, this may be a read error. Written as DNA, the CDR3 is TGCGCCAGCAATGGAGCGGGAGGGCTTGGAGAGCAGTACTTC. Translating it yields CASNGAGGLGEQYF. V usage is TRBV5-1 and J usage is TRBJ2-7, with TRBD2 identical over 10 bases. The CDR3 loop spans 14 amino acids. Germline V gene lookup returns CDR1 SGHRS and CDR2 YFSETQ. V lost 6 bases, J lost 7 bases, and 10 bases stayed unmatched.

This clonotype was found many times. The chain is built from TRBV6-1 and TRBJ1-5; a weak D match, TRBD1 (5 bases). The length of the CDR3 is 16 residues. Germline CDR1 MNHNS, CDR2 SASEGT. V gave up 1 base and J gave up 1 base, with 11 bases separating them. Here the CDR3 reads CASSEVGRVSNQPQHF. The CDR3 DNA follows: TGTGCCAGCAGTGAAGTGGGCAGGGTCAGCAATCAGCCCCAGCATTTT.

In its sample, this clonotype was seen a few times. The chain combines TRBV5-6 with TRBJ2-7; TRBD1 matches 7 bases. CDR3 length: 14 amino acids. Unmatched junction bases numbered 9, after V lost 3 bases and J lost 6 bases. Germline lookup yields CDR1 SGHDT and CDR2 YYEEEE. The CDR3 bases are TGTGCCAGCAGCTCGGACAGGCTCCCCCTCGAGCAGTACTTC. Translation gives CASSSDRLPLEQYF.

This clonotype was seen ten or more times. The chain recombines TRBV20-1 with TRBJ1-1; 11 positions match TRBD1. The CDR3 has 15 residues. The germline gives CDR1 DFQATT, CDR2 SNEGSKA (reference sequence). After removal of 5 bases from V and 0 bases from J, the junction contained 5 bases not matched to a gene. The CDR3 nucleotides read TGCAGTGCTCACGGACAGGGGGCTCTGAACACTGAAGCTTTCTTT. Translating gives CSAHGQGALNTEAFF.

Ten or more counts support this clonotype. The gene calls are TRBV7-9 and TRBJ2-3; tentative D call: TRBD2 (6 bases). Per germline, CDR1 SEHNR and CDR2 FQNEAQ (reference sequence). V was cut by 4 bases and J by 2 bases, with 13 bases left in between. CDR3 length equals 15 residues. The CDR3: CASSSSWRDTDTQYF. DNA for the CDR3: TGTGCCAGCAGCTCCTCCTGGCGGGACACAGATACGCAGTATTTT. Combining the CDR3 with reference TRBV7-9 and TRBJ2-3 gives the whole variable domain DTGVSQNPRHKITKRGQNVTFRCDPISEHNRLYWYRQTLGQGPEFLTYFQNEAQLEKSRLLSDRFSAERPKGSFSTLEIQRTEQGDSAMYLCASSSSWRDTDTQYFGPGTRLTVL.

The chain combines TRBV27 with TRBJ2-7, with 8 bases that match TRBD1. The V and J ends lost 2 bases and 7 bases, in that order; junction bases with no gene match: 10. This CDR3 spans 15 amino acids. Germline V gene data show CDR1 as MNHEY and CDR2 as SMNVEV (reference sequence). The CDR3 DNA reads as TGTGCCAGCAGTTTAAGGGCAGGGGGCGCATGGGAGCAGTACTTC. This codes for CASSLRAGGAWEQYF.

This clonotype was counted between two and nine times. This chain joins TRBV10-3 and TRBJ2-2, with TRBD1 matching over 9 bases. The germline CDR1 and CDR2 sequences are ENHRY and SYGVKD. V lost 5 bases and J lost 2; bases outside the gene matches: 6. The CDR3 totals 16 residues. The CDR3 protein is CAISTGTGINTGELFF. The CDR3 nucleotides are TGTGCCATCAGTACCGGGACAGGGATTAACACCGGGGAGCTGTTTTTT.

This clonotype was observed many times. CDR3 coding DNA: TGTGCCAGCAGCGCGGGACTAGCAACAGATACGCAGTATTTT. Protein product: CASSAGLATDTQYF. V and J are TRBV7-2 and TRBJ2-3, with 9 nucleotides matching TRBD2. Germline values: CDR1 SGHTA, CDR2 FQGNSA. The CDR3 is 14 amino acids. Trimming removed 5 bases from V and 3 bases from J; junction bases left unmatched: 3.

Here the CDR3 DNA reads TGCAGTGCTATCCTTTTAGGGCGGGGAAACACAGATACGCAGTATTTT. Amino acids: CSAILLGRGNTDTQYF. The chain couples TRBV20-1 to TRBJ2-3; D may be TRBD2 (6 bases). The CDR3 is made up of 16 amino acids. Germline CDR1 reads DFQATT; CDR2 reads SNEGSKA (reference sequence). V was shortened by 4 bases and J by 2 bases, with 19 bases between the two germline ends.

This sequence joins TRBV4-1 and TRBJ1-2; D is possibly TRBD1 (5 bases). Germline lookup yields CDR1 MGHRA and CDR2 YSYEKL. The CDR3 is 15 residues long. V was cut by 0 bases and J by 4 bases, with 12 bases left in between. The CDR3 sequence: CASSQEVGASYGYTF. The CDR3 DNA sequence: TGCGCCAGCAGCCAAGAAGTCGGGGCAAGCTATGGCTACACCTTC.

In its sample, this clonotype was seen a few times. This chain links TRBV7-3 with TRBJ2-3; 8 positions match TRBD2. Germline V CDR1 and CDR2: SGHTA, FQGTGA. V was clipped by 4 bases and J by 6 bases; unmatched bases: 9. There are 15 residues in the CDR3. The CDR3 nucleotides read TGTGCCAGCAGCTCAAGCGGGAGCCGGGTGGATACGCAGTATTTT. Its protein is CASSSSGSRVDTQYF. The variable domain in full, completed from reference TRBV7-3 and TRBJ2-3, reads GAGVSQTPSNKVTEKGKYVELRCDPISGHTALYWYRQSLGQGPEFLIYFQGTGAADDSGLPNDRFFAVRPEGSVSTLKIQRTERGDSAVYLCASSSSGSRVDTQYFGPGTRLTVL.

This clonotype was counted a single time. The chain combines TRBV11-2 with TRBJ2-6; tentatively, D is TRBD1 or TRBD2 (5 bases each). Germline CDR1 SGHAT, CDR2 FQNNGV. V gave up 5 bases and J gave up 0 bases, with 17 bases separating them. The CDR3 is made up of 18 amino acids. CDR3 bases: TGTGCCAGCAGCCCAATGTGGGGGAGCCTCTCTGGGGCCAACGTCCTGACTTTC. It codes for CASSPMWGSLSGANVLTF. The whole variable domain, remainder taken from reference TRBV11-2 and TRBJ2-6, is EAGVAQSPRYKIIEKRQSVAFWCNPISGHATLYWYQQILGQGPKLLIQFQNNGVVDDSQLPKDRFSAERLKGVDSTLKIQPAKLEDSAVYLCASSPMWGSLSGANVLTFGAGSRLTVL.

J is TRBJ1-1 and V is TRBV27; D is uncertain. This CDR3 has 14 amino acids. Germline V CDR1 and CDR2: MNHEY, SMNVEV (reference sequence). Trimming removed 6 bases from V and 0 bases from J, with 11 bases in between. The DNA for the CDR3 is TGTGCCAGCAGCCGAACTAGGGTGAACACTGAAGCTTTCTTT. This translates into CASSRTRVNTEAFF.

This clonotype has at least ten counts. The chain couples TRBV12-3 or TRBV12-4 to TRBJ1-5, with 10 bases matching TRBD1. J was trimmed by 2 bases and V by 5 bases; bases with no gene match: 0. This CDR3 contains 14 residues. This CDR3 is CASSGTGGNQPQHF. DNA of the CDR3: TGTGCCAGCAGTGGGACAGGGGGCAATCAGCCCCAGCATTTT.